Listed below are T cell receptor beta chains from one sample, sequenced in a study of PD-1 blockade in classical Hodgkin lymphoma. Sequencing was performed with immunoSEQ multiplex PCR; in TCRdb, only in-frame clones are kept and a portion is missing. The sample lists about 46,000 clones; around 80% were seen once. The material was peripheral blood mononuclear cells (PBMCs), obtained before the second cycle of nivolumab. Receptors originate from a human donor with classical Hodgkin lymphoma. Each CDR3 is given with its conserved first and last residue.

J: TRBJ2-7
V: TRBV5-1
CDR3: CASSSEMLEQYF

J: TRBJ2-7
V: TRBV9
CDR3: CASSVVGSSYEQYF

J: TRBJ2-7
V: TRBV5-6
CDR3: CASSSASWEQYF

J: TRBJ1-2
V: TRBV9
CDR3: CASSVAGGTPGYTF

J: TRBJ2-5
V: TRBV19
CDR3: CASSINRAYHQETQYF

J: TRBJ2-5
V: TRBV7-9
CDR3: CASSLEGQETQYF

J: TRBJ1-6
V: TRBV14
CDR3: CASSLGGTTGPPLHF

J: TRBJ2-1
V: TRBV7-9
CDR3: CASSLPTSGGADNEQFF

J: TRBJ1-1
V: TRBV18
CDR3: CASSPLDRNTEAFF

J: TRBJ1-3
V: TRBV30
CDR3: CAYTTGPGNTIYF

J: TRBJ1-5
V: TRBV21-1
CDR3: CASTLWGGNSNQPQHF

J: TRBJ2-5
V: TRBV6-6
CDR3: CASSPGGGVETQYF

J: TRBJ2-3
V: TRBV4-3
CDR3: CASREQGTDTQYF

J: TRBJ2-7
V: TRBV15
CDR3: CATSAGGPYEQYF